Reported below is one T cell receptor beta chain. This CDR3 is 15 amino acids long. Germline V CDR1 and CDR2: MNHEY, SVGAGI. Trimming cost V 3 bases and J 4 bases, with 12 bases left between them. The sample comes from a study of blood T cell repertoires in COVID-19. For the study at large: Samples of COVID-19 (acute and convalescent) were obtained from the United States, Italy and Spain.

The method was immunoSEQ multiplex PCR; TCRdb's version includes in-frame clones alone and lacks a portion of them. This repertoire shows about 330,000 clones, around 87% found once; its top ten account for roughly 5%. Participants were aged about 18 to 100 years from roughly 26 US areas. Material for sequencing was PBMCs or T cells enriched from blood (not recorded which). The gene calls are TRBV6-5 and TRBJ2-2; possible D gene TRBD2, 5 bases. The receptor comes from a woman younger than 45 who had recovered from COVID-19. The CDR3: CASSYEGPTTGELFF. The CDR3 DNA sequence: TGTGCCAGCAGTTATGAGGGTCCGACCACCGGGGAGCTGTTTTTT.